The T cell receptor (beta chain) described here comes from a study of CD8 T cell repertoires and HIV-1 epitope variants. The overall study: T cells were cultured for 9 to 10 days with cytokines added on days 3 and 7. Separate from the cultures, 1M uncultured T cells served as baseline.

Notes on this clone: Antigen specificity is unknown.

There are 15 residues in the CDR3. The ends were cut back, 5 bases at V and 0 bases at J, with 15 bases in the middle. Germline V gives CDR1 SGHDT, CDR2 YYEEEE. On the immunoSEQ platform, TCR beta CDR3s were sequenced at survey depth. Produced via immunoSEQ multiplex PCR; TCRdb's table is partial and in-frame only. The sample has under 6,500 clones; around three fifths are singletons. What was sequenced was cultured CD8+ T cells derived from PBMCs. The sequence came from a male donor with HIV. V usage is TRBV5-6 and J usage is TRBJ2-7; D gene ambiguous. The CDR3 is CASSSQSPSSYEQYF. Written as DNA, the CDR3 is TGTGCCAGCAGTTCACAGAGCCCCAGCTCCTACGAGCAGTACTTC.